This T cell receptor beta chain was documented in a study of shared clonotypes between healthy human individuals. For the study at large: Serving as donors were two women and three men, whose ages spanned 18 to 49. Per donor, CD8 memory used one plate, CD8 naive used two, CD4 memory used three and CD4 naive used three.

In the authors' workflow: As immunoSEQ supplied junction-only sequences (without quality scores), filtering differed. Profiled with immunoSEQ multiplex PCR; TCRdb holds only in-frame clones, not every one. That table gives V, J and clone size, and the DNA gave D and trimming. The sample shows about 1.5 million clones, around 97% of them seen only once. V shed 3 bases and J shed 2 bases, with 7 bases lying between them. CDR1 is LNHDA, CDR2 SQIVND, per germline (reference sequence). This CDR3 has 13 amino acids. A split of CD4+ cells into CD45RA+ naive and CD45RA-negative memory subsets was performed. The chain uses TRBV19 and TRBJ2-5; no clear D. Sequenced sample: naive CD4+ T cells sorted from blood. Regarding subset: CD45RA+ positively selected. The source of this sequence is a man younger than 40 in good health. The CDR3 here is CASSMLSQETQYF. The DNA for the CDR3 is TGTGCCAGTAGTATGTTAAGTCAAGAGACCCAGTACTTC.